Listed here are 9 T cell receptor beta chains from one sample, sequenced in a study of neoadjuvant anti-PD-1 for oral cavity cancer. Method: immunoSEQ multiplex PCR; TCRdb's copy keeps in-frame clones and lacks some. The table shows over 25,000 clones, with almost 80% occurring only once. Time point meaning: after neoadjuvant nivolumab, at surgical resection. Source: PBMCs, taken after nivolumab (anti-PD-1) treatment. The receptors here all came from a person aged 35-79 years with oral cavity squamous cell carcinoma.

The rearrangement joins TRBV7-9 to TRBJ2-7, with 7 bases identical to TRBD2. Germline V gene lookup returns CDR1 SEHNR and CDR2 FQNEAQ (reference sequence). Trimming cost V 5 bases and J 6 bases; bases outside gene matches: 13. The CDR3 is made up of 15 amino acids. The CDR3 bases are TGTGCCAGCAGCACCGGTGGGGGACTACCTGGCGAGCAGTACTTC. Its protein is CASSTGGGLPGEQYF. The complete variable domain, with remaining parts taken from reference TRBV7-9 and TRBJ2-7, reads DTGVSQNPRHKITKRGQNVTFRCDPISEHNRLYWYRQTLGQGPEFLTYFQNEAQLEKSRLLSDRFSAERPKGSFSTLEIQRTEQGDSAMYLCASSTGGGLPGEQYFGPGTRLTVT.

The rearrangement joins TRBV7-6 to TRBJ1-5; no clear D. V dropped 5 bases and J dropped 0 bases, with 14 bases sitting between them. This CDR3 spans 16 amino acids. Germline V lookup: CDR1 SGHVS, CDR2 FNYEAQ. CDR3 in amino acids: CASSPAGRVSNQPQHF. Here the CDR3 DNA reads TGTGCCAGCAGCCCGGCGGGGAGGGTTAGCAATCAGCCCCAGCATTTT.

This rearrangement joins TRBV4-1 to TRBJ2-7; D call uncertain. CDR3 length: 15 amino acids. Germline lookup yields CDR1 MGHRA and CDR2 YSYEKL. Trimming left V 8 bases short and J 3 bases short, with 20 bases between. The CDR3 loop reads CASSRTGPLGYEQYF. In DNA, the CDR3 is TGCGCCAGCTCGCGGACGGGTCCCCTTGGCTACGAGCAGTACTTC.

The gene calls are TRBV15 and TRBJ1-5; a possible D gene is TRBD1 (5 bases). CDR3 length equals 16 residues. V gave up 4 bases and J gave up 6 bases, with 19 bases separating them. CDR1 LNHNV and CDR2 YYDKDF come from the germline V gene (reference sequence). CDR3 in DNA: TGTGCCACCAGCAACACATACCGGGGCGGGAGTCAGCCCCAGCATTTT. It translates to CATSNTYRGGSQPQHF.

V is TRBV4-3 and J is TRBJ2-7; D may be TRBD2 (5 bases). The CDR3 has 12 amino acids. The germline V and J ends were trimmed by 3 bases and 6 bases, with 9 bases remaining between them. Germline-derived CDR1 and CDR2 are LGHNA and YSLEER. As DNA, the CDR3 is TGCGCCAGCAGCCAGGGGAGATCCGAGCAGTACTTC. Encoded protein: CASSQGRSEQYF.

The chain uses TRBV5-1 and TRBJ2-4; D possibly matches TRBD1 or TRBD2 (5 bases each). Germline loops: CDR1 SGHRS, CDR2 YFSETQ. V lost 3 bases, J lost 0 bases, and 19 bases lay in between. The CDR3 spans 18 residues. CDR3 coding DNA: TGCGCCAGCAGCTATGTAGGTAGGGGACCACTAGCCAAAAACATTCAGTACTTC. Translation: CASSYVGRGPLAKNIQYF. The variable domain in full, completed from reference TRBV5-1 and TRBJ2-4, reads KAGVTQTPRYLIKTRGQQVTLSCSPISGHRSVSWYQQTPGQGLQFLFEYFSETQRNKGNFPGRFSGRQFSNSRSEMNVSTLELGDSALYLCASSYVGRGPLAKNIQYFGAGTRLSVL.

The chain employs TRBV2 and TRBJ1-1, with D possibly being TRBD1 (6 bases). The germline V and J ends were trimmed by 5 bases and 1 base, with 11 bases remaining between them. This CDR3 contains 14 residues. The germline gives CDR1 SNHLY, CDR2 FYNNEI. For the CDR3, the DNA is TGTGCCAGCAGTCTTGGAGGGGGGAACACTGAAGCTTTCTTT. Its translation is CASSLGGGNTEAFF.

This chain joins TRBV9 and TRBJ2-6; 8 bases are shared with TRBD1. The germline gives CDR1 SGDLS, CDR2 YYNGEE. V was pared by 6 bases and J by 2 bases, with 4 bases of the junction left unmatched. The CDR3 length is 15 residues. CDR3: CASTKQGAGANVLTF. For the CDR3, the DNA is TGTGCCAGCACCAAACAGGGGGCTGGGGCCAACGTCCTGACTTTC.

The genes are TRBV5-6 and TRBJ2-2, with unresolved D. Trimming stripped 1 base from V and 0 bases from J, with 7 bases between. The CDR3 is 15 residues long. Germline V lookup: CDR1 SGHDT, CDR2 YYEEEE. This CDR3 is CASSLFGANTGELFF. The CDR3 bases are TGTGCCAGCAGCTTGTTTGGGGCGAACACCGGGGAGCTGTTTTTT.